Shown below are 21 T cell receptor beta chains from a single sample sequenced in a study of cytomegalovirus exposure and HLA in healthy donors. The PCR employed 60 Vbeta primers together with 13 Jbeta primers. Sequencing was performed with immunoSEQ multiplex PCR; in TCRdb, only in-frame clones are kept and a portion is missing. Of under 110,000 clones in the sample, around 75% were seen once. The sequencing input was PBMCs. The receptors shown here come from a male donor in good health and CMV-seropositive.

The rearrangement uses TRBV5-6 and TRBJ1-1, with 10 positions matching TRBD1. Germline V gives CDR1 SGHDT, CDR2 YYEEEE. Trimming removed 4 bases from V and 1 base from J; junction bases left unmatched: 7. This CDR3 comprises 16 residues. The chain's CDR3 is CASSTRQGARNTEAFF. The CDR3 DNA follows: TGTGCCAGCAGCACCAGACAGGGGGCTAGGAACACTGAAGCTTTCTTT.

The CDR3 nucleotides are TGTGCCAGCAGTTTTAGCAGCTACTACAATGAGCAGTTCTTC. Residues: CASSFSSYYNEQFF. This rearrangement joins TRBV28 to TRBJ2-1; no definite D call. CDR3 length equals 14 residues. V lost 3 bases, J lost 3 bases, and 9 bases lay in between. Germline CDR1 and CDR2: MDHEN and SYDVKM.

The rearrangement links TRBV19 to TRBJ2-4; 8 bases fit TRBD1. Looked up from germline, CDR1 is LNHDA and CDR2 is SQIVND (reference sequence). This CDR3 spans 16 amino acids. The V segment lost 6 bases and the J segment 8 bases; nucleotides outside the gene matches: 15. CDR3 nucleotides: TGTGCCAGTAGCACACCCGTACGACAGGGGAGAGACATTCAGTACTTC. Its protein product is CASSTPVRQGRDIQYF.

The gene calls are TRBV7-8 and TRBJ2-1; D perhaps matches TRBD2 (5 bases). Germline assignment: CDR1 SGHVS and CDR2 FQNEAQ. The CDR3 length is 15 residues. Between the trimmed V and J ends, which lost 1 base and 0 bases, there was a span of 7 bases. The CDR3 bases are TGTGCCAGCAGCTTAGGTACTAGCTCCTACAATGAGCAGTTCTTC. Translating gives CASSLGTSSYNEQFF.

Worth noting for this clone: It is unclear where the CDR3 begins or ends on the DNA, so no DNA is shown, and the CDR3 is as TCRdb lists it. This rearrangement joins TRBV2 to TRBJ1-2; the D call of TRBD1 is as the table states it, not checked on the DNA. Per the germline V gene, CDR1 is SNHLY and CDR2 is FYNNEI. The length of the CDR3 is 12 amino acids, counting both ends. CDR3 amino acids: CACRAGLYGCTF.

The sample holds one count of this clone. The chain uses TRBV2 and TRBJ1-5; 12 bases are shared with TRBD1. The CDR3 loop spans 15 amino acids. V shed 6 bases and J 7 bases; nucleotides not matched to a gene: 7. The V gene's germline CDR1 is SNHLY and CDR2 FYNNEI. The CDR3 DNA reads TGTGCCAGCAGCTCGGGACAGGGGGCGCGGCAGCCCCAGCATTTT. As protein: CASSSGQGARQPQHF.

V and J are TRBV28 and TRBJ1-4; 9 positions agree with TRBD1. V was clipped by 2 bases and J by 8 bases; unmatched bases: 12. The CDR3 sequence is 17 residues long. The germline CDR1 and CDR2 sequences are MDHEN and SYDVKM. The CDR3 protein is CASSLGTQGARREKLFF. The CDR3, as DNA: TGTGCCAGCAGTTTAGGGACACAGGGGGCGCGGAGGGAAAAACTGTTTTTT.

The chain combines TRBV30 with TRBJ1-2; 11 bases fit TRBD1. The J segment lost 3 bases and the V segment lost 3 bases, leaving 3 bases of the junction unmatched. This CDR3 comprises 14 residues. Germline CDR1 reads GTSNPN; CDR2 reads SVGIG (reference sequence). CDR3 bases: TGTGCCTGGAGAGGACAGGGGGCTCACTATGGCTACACCTTC. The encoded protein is CAWRGQGAHYGYTF. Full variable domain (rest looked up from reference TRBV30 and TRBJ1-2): SQTIHQWPATLVQPVGSPLSLECTVEGTSNPNLYWYRQAAGRGLQLLFYSVGIGQISSEVPQNLSASRPQDRQFILSSKKLLLSDSGFYLCAWRGQGAHYGYTFGSGTRLTVV.

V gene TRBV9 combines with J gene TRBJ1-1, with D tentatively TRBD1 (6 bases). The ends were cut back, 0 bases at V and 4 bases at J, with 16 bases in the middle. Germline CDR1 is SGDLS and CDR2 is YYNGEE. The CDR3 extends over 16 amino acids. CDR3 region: CASSVEAGVFGTEAFF. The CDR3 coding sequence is TGTGCCAGCAGCGTAGAGGCAGGGGTGTTCGGCACTGAAGCTTTCTTT.

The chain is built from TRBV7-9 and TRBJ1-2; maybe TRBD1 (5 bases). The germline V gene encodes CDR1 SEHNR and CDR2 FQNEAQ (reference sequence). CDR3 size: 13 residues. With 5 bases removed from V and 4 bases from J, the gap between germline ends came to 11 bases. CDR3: CASSPSGGYGYTF. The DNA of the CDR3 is TGTGCCAGCAGCCCATCGGGGGGCTATGGCTACACCTTC. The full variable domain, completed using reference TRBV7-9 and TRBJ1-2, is DTGVSQNPRHKITKRGQNVTFRCDPISEHNRLYWYRQTLGQGPEFLTYFQNEAQLEKSRLLSDRFSAERPKGSFSTLEIQRTEQGDSAMYLCASSPSGGYGYTFGSGTRLTVV.

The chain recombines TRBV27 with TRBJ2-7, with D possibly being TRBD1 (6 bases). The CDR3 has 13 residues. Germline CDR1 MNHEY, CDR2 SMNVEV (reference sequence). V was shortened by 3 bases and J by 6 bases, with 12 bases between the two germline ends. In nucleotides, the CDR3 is TGTGCCAGCAGTTTCAGGACAGTCTCCGAGCAGTACTTC. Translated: CASSFRTVSEQYF.

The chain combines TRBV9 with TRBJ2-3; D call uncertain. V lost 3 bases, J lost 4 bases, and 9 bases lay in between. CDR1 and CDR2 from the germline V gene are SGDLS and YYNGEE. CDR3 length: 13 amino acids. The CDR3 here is CASSGRLSDTQYF. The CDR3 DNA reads TGTGCCAGCAGCGGCAGACTGTCAGATACGCAGTATTTT. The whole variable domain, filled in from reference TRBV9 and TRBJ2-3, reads DSGVTQTPKHLITATGQRVTLRCSPRSGDLSVYWYQQSLDQGLQFLIQYYNGEERAKGNILERFSAQQFPDLHSELNLSSLELGDSALYFCASSGRLSDTQYFGPGTRLTVL.

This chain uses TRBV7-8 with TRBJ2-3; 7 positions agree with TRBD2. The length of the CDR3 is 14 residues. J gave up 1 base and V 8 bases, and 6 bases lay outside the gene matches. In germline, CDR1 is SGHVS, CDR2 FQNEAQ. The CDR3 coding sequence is TGTGCCAGCCGAACGGGACTACGCACAGATACGCAGTATTTT. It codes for CASRTGLRTDTQYF.

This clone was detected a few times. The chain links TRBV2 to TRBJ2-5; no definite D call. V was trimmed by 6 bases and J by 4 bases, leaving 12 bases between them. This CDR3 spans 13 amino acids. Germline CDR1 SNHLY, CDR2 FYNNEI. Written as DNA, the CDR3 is TGTGCCAGCAGACAACTACGAACAGAGACCCAGTACTTC. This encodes CASRQLRTETQYF. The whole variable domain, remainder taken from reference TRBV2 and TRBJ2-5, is EPEVTQTPSHQVTQMGQEVILRCVPISNHLYFYWYRQILGQKVEFLVSFYNNEISEKSEIFDDQFSVERPDGSNFTLKIRSTKLEDSAMYFCASRQLRTETQYFGPGTRLLVL.

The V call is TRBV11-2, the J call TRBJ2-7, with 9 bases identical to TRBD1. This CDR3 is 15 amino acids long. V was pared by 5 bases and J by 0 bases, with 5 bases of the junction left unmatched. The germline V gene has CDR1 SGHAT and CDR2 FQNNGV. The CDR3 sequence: CASSPRGQGSYEQYF. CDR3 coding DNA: TGTGCCAGCAGCCCACGGGGACAGGGCTCCTACGAGCAGTACTTC.

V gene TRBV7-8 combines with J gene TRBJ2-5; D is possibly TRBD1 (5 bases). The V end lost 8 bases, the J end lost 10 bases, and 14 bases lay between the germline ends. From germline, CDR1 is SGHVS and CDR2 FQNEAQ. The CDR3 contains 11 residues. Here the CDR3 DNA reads TGTGCCAGCCGGACCGAAGGGGACCAGTACTTC. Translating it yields CASRTEGDQYF.

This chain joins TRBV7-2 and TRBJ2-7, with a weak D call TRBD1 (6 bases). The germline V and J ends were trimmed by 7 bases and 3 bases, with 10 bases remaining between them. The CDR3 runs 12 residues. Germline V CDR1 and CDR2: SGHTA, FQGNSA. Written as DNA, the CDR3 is TGTGCCAGCACCCAACAGGGCTACGAGCAGTACTTC. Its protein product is CASTQQGYEQYF.

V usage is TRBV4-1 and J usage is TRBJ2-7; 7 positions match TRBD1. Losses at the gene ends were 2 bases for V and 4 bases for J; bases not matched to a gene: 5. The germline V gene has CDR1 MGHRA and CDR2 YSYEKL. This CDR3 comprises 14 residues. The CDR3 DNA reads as TGCGCCAGCAGCCAACCCCGACAGGGTTACGAGCAGTACTTC. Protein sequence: CASSQPRQGYEQYF.

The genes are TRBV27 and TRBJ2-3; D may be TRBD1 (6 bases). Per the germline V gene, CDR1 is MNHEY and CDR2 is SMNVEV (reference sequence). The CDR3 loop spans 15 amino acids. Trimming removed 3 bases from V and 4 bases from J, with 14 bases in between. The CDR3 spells CASSLGAGLPDTQYF. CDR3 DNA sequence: TGTGCCAGCAGTTTGGGGGCCGGTTTGCCAGATACGCAGTATTTT.

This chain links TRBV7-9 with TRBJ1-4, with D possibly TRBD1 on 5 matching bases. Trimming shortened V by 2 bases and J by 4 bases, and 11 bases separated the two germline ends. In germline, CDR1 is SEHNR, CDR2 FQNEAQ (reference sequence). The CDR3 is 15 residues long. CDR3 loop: CASSLSLDSNEKLFF. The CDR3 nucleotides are TGTGCCAGCAGCTTATCTCTCGACAGTAATGAAAAACTGTTTTTT. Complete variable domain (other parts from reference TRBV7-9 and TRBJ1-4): DTGVSQNPRHKITKRGQNVTFRCDPISEHNRLYWYRQTLGQGPEFLTYFQNEAQLEKSRLLSDRFSAERPKGSFSTLEIQRTEQGDSAMYLCASSLSLDSNEKLFFGSGTQLSVL.

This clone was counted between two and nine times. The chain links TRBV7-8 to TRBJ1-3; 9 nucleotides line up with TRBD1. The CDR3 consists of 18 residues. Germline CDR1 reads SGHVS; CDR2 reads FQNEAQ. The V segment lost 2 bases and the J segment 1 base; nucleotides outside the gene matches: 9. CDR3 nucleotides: TGTGCCAGCAGCTTAAGGACGACCGGGACAGGGTCTGGAAACACCATATATTTT. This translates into CASSLRTTGTGSGNTIYF.